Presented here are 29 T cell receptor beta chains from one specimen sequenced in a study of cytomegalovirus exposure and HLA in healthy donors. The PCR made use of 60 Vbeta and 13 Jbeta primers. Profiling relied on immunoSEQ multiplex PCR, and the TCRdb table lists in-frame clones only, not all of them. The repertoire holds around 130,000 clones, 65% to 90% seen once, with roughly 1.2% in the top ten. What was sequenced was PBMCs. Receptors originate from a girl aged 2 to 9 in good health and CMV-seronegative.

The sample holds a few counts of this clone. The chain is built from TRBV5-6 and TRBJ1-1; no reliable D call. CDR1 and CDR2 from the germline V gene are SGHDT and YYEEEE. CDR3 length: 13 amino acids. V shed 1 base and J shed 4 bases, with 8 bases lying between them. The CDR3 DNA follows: TGTGCCAGCAGCTTGAGCGGGTTCACTGAAGCTTTCTTT. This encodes CASSLSGFTEAFF. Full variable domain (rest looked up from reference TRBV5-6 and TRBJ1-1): DAGVTQSPTHLIKTRGQQVTLRCSPKSGHDTVSWYQQALGQGPQFIFQYYEEEERQRGNFPDRFSGHQFPNYSSELNVNALLLGDSALYLCASSLSGFTEAFFGQGTRLTVV.

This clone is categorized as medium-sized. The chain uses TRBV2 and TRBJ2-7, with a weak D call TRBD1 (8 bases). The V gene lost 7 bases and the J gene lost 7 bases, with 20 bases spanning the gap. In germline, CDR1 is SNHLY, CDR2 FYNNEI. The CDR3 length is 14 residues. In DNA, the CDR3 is TGTGCCAGCAACGCGGGAGACAGGGGTAGGGAGCAGTACTTC. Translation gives CASNAGDRGREQYF.

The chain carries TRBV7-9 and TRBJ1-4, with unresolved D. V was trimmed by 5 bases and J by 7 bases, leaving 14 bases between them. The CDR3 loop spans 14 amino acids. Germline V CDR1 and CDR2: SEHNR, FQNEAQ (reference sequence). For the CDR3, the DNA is TGTGCCAGCAGCCCGCGTGGCGGTTCTGAAAAACTGTTTTTT. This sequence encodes CASSPRGGSEKLFF.

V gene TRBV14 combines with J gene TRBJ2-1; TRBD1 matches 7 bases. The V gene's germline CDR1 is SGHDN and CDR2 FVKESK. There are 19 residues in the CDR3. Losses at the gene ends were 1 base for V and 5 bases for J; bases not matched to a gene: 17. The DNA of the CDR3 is TGTGCCAGCAGCCAAGGTCCGACAGCGGCGATACAGGGGAACAATGAGCAGTTCTTC. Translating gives CASSQGPTAAIQGNNEQFF.

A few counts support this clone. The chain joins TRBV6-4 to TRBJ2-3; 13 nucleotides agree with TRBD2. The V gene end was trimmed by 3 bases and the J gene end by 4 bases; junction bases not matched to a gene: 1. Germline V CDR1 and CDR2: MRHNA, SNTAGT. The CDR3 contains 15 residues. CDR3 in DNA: TGTGCCAGCAGTGATGGGACTAGCGGGGCAGATACGCAGTATTTT. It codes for CASSDGTSGADTQYF.

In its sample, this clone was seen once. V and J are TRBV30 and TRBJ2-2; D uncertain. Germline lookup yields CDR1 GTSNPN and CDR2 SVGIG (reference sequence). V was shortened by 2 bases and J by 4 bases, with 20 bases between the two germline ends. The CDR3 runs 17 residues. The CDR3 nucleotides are TGTGCCTGGAGTCTACTTATAGACATGGGTAGCACCGGGGAGCTGTTTTTT. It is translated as CAWSLLIDMGSTGELFF.

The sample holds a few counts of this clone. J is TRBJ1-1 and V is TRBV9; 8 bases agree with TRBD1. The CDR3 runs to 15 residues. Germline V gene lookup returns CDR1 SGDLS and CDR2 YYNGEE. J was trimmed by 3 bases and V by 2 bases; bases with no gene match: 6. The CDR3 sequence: CASSVSWTGYTEAFF. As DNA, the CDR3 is TGTGCCAGCAGCGTGTCATGGACAGGGTACACTGAAGCTTTCTTT.

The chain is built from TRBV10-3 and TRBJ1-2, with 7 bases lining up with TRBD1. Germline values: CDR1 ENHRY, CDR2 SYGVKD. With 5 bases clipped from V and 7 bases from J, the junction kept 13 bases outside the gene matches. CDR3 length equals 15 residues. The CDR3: CAISPEPTGWGGYTF. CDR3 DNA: TGTGCCATCAGTCCAGAACCGACAGGGTGGGGTGGCTACACCTTC.

The CDR3: CASSLAGTGDYEQYF. As DNA, the CDR3 is TGTGCCAGCAGCTTGGCCGGGACAGGGGACTACGAGCAGTACTTC. The V call is TRBV5-8, the J call TRBJ2-7; 10 bases align to TRBD1. Germline V lookup: CDR1 SGHTS, CDR2 YDEGEE. The CDR3 loop spans 15 amino acids. J lost 3 bases, V lost 0 bases, and 3 bases had no gene match.

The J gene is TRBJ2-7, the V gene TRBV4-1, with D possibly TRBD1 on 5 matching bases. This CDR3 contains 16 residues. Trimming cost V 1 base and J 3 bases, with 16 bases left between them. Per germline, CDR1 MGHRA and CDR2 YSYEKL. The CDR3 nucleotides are TGCGCCAGCAGCCAAGCCTTCGACTGGGGCGTCTACGAGCAGTACTTC. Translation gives CASSQAFDWGVYEQYF.

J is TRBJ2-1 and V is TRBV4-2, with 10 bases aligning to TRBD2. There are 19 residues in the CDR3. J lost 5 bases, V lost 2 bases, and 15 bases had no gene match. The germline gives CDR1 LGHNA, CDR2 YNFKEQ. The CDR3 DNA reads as TGTGCCAGCAGCCAACTAAATCGTATACGGCTAGCGGGAGACAATGAGCAGTTCTTC. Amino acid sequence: CASSQLNRIRLAGDNEQFF.

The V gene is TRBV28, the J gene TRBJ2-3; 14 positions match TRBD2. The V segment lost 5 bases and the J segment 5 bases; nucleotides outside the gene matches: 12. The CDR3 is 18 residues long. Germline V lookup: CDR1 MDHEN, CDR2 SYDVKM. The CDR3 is CASSQDRGLAGVRDTQYF. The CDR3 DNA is TGTGCCAGCAGTCAAGACAGGGGACTAGCGGGAGTGAGAGATACGCAGTATTTT.

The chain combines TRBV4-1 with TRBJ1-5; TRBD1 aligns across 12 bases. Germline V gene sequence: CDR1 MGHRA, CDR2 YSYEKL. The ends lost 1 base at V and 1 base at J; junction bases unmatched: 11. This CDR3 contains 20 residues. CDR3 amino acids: CASSQVLGTGGTFSNQPQHF. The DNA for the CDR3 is TGCGCCAGCAGCCAAGTGTTGGGGACAGGGGGCACCTTCAGCAATCAGCCCCAGCATTTT.

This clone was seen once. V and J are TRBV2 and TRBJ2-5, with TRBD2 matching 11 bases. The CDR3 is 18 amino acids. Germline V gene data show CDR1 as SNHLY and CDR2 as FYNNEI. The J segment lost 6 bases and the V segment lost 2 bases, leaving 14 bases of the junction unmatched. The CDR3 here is CASSERTHSGRALQTQYF. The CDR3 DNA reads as TGTGCCAGCAGTGAAAGAACCCATAGCGGGAGGGCCTTGCAGACCCAGTACTTC.

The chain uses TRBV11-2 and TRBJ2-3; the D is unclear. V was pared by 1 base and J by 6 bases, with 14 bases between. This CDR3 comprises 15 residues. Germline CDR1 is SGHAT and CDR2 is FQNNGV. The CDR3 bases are TGTGCCAGCAGCTTAGGAGCTAGGCCCCCGGATACGCAGTATTTT. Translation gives CASSLGARPPDTQYF.

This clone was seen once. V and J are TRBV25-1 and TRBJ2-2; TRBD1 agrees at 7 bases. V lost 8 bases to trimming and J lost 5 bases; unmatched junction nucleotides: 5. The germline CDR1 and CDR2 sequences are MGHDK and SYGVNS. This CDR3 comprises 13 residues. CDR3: CASGGQSTGELFF. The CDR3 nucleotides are TGTGCCAGCGGGGGACAGTCAACCGGGGAGCTGTTTTTT.

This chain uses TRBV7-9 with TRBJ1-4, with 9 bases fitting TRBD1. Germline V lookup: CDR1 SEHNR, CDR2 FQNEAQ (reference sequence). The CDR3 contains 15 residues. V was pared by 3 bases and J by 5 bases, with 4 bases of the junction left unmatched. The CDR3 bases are TGTGCCAGCAGCTTGGGTACAGGGGGCAATGAAAAACTGTTTTTT. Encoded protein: CASSLGTGGNEKLFF.

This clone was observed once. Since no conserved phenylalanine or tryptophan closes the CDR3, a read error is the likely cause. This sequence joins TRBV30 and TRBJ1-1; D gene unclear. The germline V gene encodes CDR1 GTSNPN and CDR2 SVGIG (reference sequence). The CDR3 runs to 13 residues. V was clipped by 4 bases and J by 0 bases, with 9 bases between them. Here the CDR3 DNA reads TGTGCCTGGACTATCGGGATGAACACTGAAGCTTTCCTT. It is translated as CAWTIGMNTEAFL.

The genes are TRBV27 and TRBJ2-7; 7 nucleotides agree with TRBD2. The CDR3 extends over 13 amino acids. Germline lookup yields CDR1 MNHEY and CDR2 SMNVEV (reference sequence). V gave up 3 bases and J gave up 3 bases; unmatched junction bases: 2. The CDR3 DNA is TGTGCCAGCAGTTTGTGGGAGGGCTACGAGCAGTACTTC. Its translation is CASSLWEGYEQYF.

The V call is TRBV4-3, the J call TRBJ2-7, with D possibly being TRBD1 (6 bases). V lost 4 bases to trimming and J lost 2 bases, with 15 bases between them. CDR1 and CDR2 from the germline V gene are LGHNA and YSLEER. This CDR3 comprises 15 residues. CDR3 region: CASSPGQYTTYEQYF. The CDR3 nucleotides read TGCGCCAGCAGCCCCGGACAGTATACCACCTACGAGCAGTACTTC.

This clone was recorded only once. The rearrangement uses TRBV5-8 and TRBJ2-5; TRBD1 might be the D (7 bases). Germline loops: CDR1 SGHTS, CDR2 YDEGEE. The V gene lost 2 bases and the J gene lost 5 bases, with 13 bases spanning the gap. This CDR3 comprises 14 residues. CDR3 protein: CASSFKPGGETQYF. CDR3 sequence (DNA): TGTGCCAGCAGCTTCAAGCCAGGGGGGGAGACCCAGTACTTC.

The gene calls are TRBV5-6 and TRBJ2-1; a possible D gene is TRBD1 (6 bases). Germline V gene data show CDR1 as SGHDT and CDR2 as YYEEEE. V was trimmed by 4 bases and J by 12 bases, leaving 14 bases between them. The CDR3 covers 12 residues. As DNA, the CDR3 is TGTGCCAGCAGCCAACAGGGAACCAGGCAGTTCTTC. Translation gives CASSQQGTRQFF.

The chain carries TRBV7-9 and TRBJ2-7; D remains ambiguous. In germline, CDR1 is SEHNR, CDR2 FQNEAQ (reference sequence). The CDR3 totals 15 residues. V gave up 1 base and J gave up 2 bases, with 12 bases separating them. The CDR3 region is CASSLVDGTTYEQYF. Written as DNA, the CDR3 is TGTGCCAGCAGCTTAGTTGATGGAACTACCTACGAGCAGTACTTC.

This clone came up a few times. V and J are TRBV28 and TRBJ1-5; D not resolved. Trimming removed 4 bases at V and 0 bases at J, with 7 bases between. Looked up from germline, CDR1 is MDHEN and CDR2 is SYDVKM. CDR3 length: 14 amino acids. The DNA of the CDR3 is TGTGCCAGCAGTTCGACATATAGCAATCAGCCCCAGCATTTT. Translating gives CASSSTYSNQPQHF. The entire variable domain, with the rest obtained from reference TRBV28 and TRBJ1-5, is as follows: DVKVTQSSRYLVKRTGEKVFLECVQDMDHENMFWYRQDPGLGLRLIYFSYDVKMKEKGDIPEGYSVSREKKERFSLILESASTNQTSMYLCASSSTYSNQPQHFGDGTRLSIL.

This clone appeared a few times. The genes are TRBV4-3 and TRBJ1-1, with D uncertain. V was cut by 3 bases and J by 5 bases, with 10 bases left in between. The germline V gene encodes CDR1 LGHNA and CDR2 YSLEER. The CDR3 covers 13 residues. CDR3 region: CASSHQRRTEAFF. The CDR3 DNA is TGCGCCAGCAGCCACCAGAGGCGGACTGAAGCTTTCTTT.

The CDR3 nucleotides are TGTGCCAGCAGCTTAGGCCAGATGAACACTGAAGCTTTCTTT. Translated, it gives CASSLGQMNTEAFF. V gene TRBV7-3 combines with J gene TRBJ1-1, with no clear D. CDR3 length equals 14 residues. Germline V CDR1 and CDR2: SGHTA, FQGTGA. Trimming removed 2 bases at V and 0 bases at J, with 7 bases between.

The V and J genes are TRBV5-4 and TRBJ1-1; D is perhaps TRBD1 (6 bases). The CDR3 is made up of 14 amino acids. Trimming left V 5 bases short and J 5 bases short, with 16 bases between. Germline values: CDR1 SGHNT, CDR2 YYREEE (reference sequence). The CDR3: CASSPRRGQTEAFF. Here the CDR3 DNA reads TGTGCCAGCAGTCCCCGGCGGGGGCAAACTGAAGCTTTCTTT.

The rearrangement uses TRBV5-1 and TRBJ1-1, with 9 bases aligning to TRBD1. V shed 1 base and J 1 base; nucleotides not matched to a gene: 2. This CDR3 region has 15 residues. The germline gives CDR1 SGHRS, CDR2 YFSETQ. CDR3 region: CASSLSTGGNTEAFF. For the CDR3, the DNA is TGCGCCAGCAGCTTGTCGACAGGGGGGAACACTGAAGCTTTCTTT. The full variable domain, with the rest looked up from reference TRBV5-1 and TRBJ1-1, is KAGVTQTPRYLIKTRGQQVTLSCSPISGHRSVSWYQQTPGQGLQFLFEYFSETQRNKGNFPGRFSGRQFSNSRSEMNVSTLELGDSALYLCASSLSTGGNTEAFFGQGTRLTVV.

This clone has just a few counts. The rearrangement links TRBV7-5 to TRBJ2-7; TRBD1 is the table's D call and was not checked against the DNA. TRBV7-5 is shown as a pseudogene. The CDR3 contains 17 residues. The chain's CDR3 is CARSLSLQGPGDYEQYF. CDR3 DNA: TGTGCCAGAAGCTTGAGTCTTCAGGGCCCAGGAGACTACGAGCAGTACTTC.